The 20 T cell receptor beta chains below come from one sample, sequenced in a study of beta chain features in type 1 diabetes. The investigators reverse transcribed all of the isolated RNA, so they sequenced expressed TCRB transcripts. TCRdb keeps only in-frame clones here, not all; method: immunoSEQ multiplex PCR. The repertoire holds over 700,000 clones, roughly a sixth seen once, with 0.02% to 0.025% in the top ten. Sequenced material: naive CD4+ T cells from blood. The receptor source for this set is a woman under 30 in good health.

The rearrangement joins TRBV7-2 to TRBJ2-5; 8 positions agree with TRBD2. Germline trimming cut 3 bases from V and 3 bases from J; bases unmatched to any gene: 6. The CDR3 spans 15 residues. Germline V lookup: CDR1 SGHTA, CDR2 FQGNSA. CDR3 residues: CASSFKTSDKETQYF. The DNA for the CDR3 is TGTGCCAGCAGCTTTAAGACTAGCGATAAAGAGACCCAGTACTTC.

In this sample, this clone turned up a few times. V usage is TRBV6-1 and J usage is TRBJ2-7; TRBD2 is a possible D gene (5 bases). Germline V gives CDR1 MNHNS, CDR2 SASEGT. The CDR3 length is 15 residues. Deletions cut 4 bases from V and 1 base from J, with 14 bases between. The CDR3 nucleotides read TGTGCCAGCAGTGTAGTGATCGGGGTTTCCTACGAGCAGTACTTC. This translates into CASSVVIGVSYEQYF.

CDR3 protein: CASSQGDRVSFEQYF. DNA for the CDR3: TGTGCCAGCAGCCAAGGGGACAGGGTTAGTTTCGAGCAGTACTTC. This chain connects TRBV4-2 to TRBJ2-7, with 9 positions matching TRBD1. Trimming cost V 1 base and J 6 bases; bases outside gene matches: 7. CDR3 length: 15 residues. Germline loops: CDR1 LGHNA, CDR2 YNFKEQ.

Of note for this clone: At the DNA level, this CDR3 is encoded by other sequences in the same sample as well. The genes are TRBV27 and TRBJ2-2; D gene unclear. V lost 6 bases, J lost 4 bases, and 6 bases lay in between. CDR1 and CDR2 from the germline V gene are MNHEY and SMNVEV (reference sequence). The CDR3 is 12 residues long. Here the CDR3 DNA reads TGTGCCAGCAGCCTAGGCACCGGGGAGCTGTTTTTT. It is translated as CASSLGTGELFF.

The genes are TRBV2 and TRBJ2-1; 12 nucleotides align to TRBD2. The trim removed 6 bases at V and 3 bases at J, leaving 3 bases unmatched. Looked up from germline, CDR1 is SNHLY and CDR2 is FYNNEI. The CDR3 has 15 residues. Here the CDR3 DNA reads TGTGCCAGCAGATGGACTAGCGGGAACTACAATGAGCAGTTCTTC. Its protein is CASRWTSGNYNEQFF.

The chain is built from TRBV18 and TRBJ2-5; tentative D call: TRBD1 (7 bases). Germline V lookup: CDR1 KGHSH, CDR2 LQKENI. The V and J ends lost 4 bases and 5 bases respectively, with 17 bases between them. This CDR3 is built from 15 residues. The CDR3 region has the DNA TGTGCCAGCTCACGCAGGGGGGCCCAGGAGGAGACCCAGTACTTC. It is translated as CASSRRGAQEETQYF.

CDR3 bases: TGTGCCAGCAGCCAAGGCGGGTTAGGCACAGATACGCAGTATTTT. As protein: CASSQGGLGTDTQYF. The gene calls are TRBV7-2 and TRBJ2-3; maybe TRBD2 (5 bases). Between the trimmed V and J ends, which lost 5 bases and 1 base, there was a span of 13 bases. The CDR3 is 15 residues long. Germline values: CDR1 SGHTA, CDR2 FQGNSA.

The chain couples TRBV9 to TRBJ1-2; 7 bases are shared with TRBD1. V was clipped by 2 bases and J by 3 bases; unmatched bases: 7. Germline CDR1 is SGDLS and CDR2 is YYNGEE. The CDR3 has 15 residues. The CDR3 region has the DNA TGTGCCAGCAGCGTCCAAGCCCAGGGGGACTATGGCTACACCTTC. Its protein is CASSVQAQGDYGYTF.

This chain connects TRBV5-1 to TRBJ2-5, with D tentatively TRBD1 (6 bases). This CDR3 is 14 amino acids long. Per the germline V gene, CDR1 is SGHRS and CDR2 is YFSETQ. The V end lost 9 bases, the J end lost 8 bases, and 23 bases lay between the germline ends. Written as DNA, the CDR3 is TGCGCCACCTCAAGGACAGCCGAAGAGAGTACCCAGTACTTC. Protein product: CATSRTAEESTQYF.

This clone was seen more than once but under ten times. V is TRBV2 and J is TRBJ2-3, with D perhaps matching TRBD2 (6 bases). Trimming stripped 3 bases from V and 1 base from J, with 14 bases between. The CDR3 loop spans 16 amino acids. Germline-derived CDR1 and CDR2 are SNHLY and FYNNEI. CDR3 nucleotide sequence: TGTGCCAGCAGTGATTTGGGACTCAGACGCACAGATACGCAGTATTTT. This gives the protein CASSDLGLRRTDTQYF. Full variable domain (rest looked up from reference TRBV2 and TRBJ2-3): EPEVTQTPSHQVTQMGQEVILRCVPISNHLYFYWYRQILGQKVEFLVSFYNNEISEKSEIFDDQFSVERPDGSNFTLKIRSTKLEDSAMYFCASSDLGLRRTDTQYFGPGTRLTVL.

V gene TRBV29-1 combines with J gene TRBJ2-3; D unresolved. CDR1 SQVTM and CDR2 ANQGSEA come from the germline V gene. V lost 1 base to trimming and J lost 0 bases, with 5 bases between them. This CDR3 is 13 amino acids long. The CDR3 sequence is CSVEGPSTDTQYF. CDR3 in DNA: TGCAGCGTTGAAGGACCGAGCACAGATACGCAGTATTTT.

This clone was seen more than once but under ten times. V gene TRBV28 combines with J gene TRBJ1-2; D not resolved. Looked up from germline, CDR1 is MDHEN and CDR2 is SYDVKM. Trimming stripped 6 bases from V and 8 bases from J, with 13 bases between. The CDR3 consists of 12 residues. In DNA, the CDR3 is TGTGCCAGCAGCACCCCCGCATGGGGCTACACCTTC. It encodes CASSTPAWGYTF.

CDR3 region: CASSVATDGNEQFF. For the CDR3, the DNA is TGTGCCAGCAGCGTAGCTACCGATGGGAATGAGCAGTTCTTC. The chain combines TRBV9 with TRBJ2-1; D remains ambiguous. Germline CDR1 reads SGDLS; CDR2 reads YYNGEE. The CDR3 consists of 14 residues. V was trimmed by 0 bases and J by 7 bases, leaving 11 bases between them.

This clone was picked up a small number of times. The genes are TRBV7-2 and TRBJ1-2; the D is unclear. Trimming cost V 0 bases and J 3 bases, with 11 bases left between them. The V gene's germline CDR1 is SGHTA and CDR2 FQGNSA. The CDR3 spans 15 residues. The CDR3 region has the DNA TGTGCCAGCAGCTTAGCGCAAGGGTCGGACTATGGCTACACCTTC. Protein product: CASSLAQGSDYGYTF.

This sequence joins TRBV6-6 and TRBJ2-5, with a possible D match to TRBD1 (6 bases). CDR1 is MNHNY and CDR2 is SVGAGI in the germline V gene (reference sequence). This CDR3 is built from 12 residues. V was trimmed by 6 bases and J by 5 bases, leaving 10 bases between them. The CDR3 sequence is CASRTGLETQYF. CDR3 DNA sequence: TGTGCCAGCAGAACAGGGTTGGAGACCCAGTACTTC.

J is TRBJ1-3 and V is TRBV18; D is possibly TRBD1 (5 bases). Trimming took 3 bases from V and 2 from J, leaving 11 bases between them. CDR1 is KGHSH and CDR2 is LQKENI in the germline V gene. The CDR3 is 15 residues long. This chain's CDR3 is CASSPQGNAGNTIYF. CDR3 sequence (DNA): TGTGCCAGCTCACCGCAGGGAAATGCTGGAAACACCATATATTTT.

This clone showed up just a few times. The DNA of the CDR3 is TGTGCCATCAGTAGGGACTACAATCAGCCCCAGCATTTT. As protein: CAISRDYNQPQHF. V and J are TRBV10-3 and TRBJ1-5, with D possibly being TRBD1 (5 bases). Germline CDR1 ENHRY, CDR2 SYGVKD. This CDR3 contains 13 residues. Between the trimmed V and J ends, which lost 5 bases and 3 bases, there was a span of 8 bases.

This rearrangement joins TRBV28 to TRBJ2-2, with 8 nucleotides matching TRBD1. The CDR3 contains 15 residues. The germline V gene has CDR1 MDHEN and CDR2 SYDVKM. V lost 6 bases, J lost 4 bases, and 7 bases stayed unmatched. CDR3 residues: CASSEDRVVTGELFF. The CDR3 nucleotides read TGTGCCAGCAGCGAGGACAGGGTCGTCACCGGGGAGCTGTTTTTT.

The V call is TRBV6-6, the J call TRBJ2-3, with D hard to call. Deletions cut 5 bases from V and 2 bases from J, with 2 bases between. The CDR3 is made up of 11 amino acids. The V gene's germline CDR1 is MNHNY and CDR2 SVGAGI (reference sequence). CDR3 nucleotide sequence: TGTGCCAGCAGTACCACAGATACGCAGTATTTT. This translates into CASSTTDTQYF.

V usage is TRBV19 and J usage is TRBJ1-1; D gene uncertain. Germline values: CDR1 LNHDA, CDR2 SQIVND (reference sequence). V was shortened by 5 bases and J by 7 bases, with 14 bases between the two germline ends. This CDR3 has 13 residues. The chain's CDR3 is CASSPRVDGEAFF. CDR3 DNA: TGTGCCAGTAGTCCTCGGGTGGATGGTGAAGCTTTCTTT.